In this sample, the clone carrying this TCR beta chain turned up once. This specimen comes from a study of long-term antiretroviral therapy in people with HIV. The V end was cut by 6 bases, the J end by 4 bases, with 15 bases between. The CDR3 runs to 14 residues. Germline-derived CDR1 and CDR2 are MDHEN and SYDVKM. It was version v3.0 of the immunoSEQ assay that was run at survey level. Data came from immunoSEQ multiplex PCR; TCRdb stores just in-frame clones and leaves some out. The sample contains about 25,000 clones, 82% of which appear only once. This chain links TRBV28 with TRBJ1-2, with no clear D. The receptor comes from a man between 50 and 59 years old with HIV. The material was unsorted PBMCs, obtained 2.9 years after starting antiretroviral therapy. CDR3 sequence: CASSPQWGPYGYTF. CDR3 nucleotides: TGTGCCAGCAGCCCTCAATGGGGTCCCTATGGCTACACCTTC.